These T cell receptor beta chains were read from a single sample in a study of blood T cell repertoires in COVID-19. The data were produced by immunoSEQ multiplex PCR, yet TCRdb's version contains in-frame clones alone and is incomplete. The data show some 140,000 clones, 70% to 85% seen once. Specimen: peripheral blood. Receptor source: a man in his 60s with COVID-19, enrolled during active disease. CDR3s include the opening cysteine and the closing phenylalanine or tryptophan. Fields, in order: V gene, D gene, J gene, CDR3 length, clone size, CDR3 DNA, CDR3 protein. D genes are given only for firm matches. Size tells how often a clone was seen (once, few, many) or the class of an expanded clone, and some rows leave it out.

>TRBV7-2|.|TRBJ1-2|15|.
TGTGCCAGCAGCCCTAATCAGGGTCTTGGGTATGGCTACACCTTC
CASSPNQGLGYGYTF
>TRBV27|TRBD1|TRBJ1-5|17|few
TGTGCCAGCAGTCCAAAGTCCGGGACAGGGATATATCAGCCCCAGCATTTT
CASSPKSGTGIYQPQHF
>TRBV6-5|.|TRBJ2-7|12|.
TGTGCCAGCAGTTACTCGTCTAACGAGCAGTACTTC
CASSYSSNEQYF
>TRBV6-5|TRBD1|TRBJ2-7|14|once
TGTGCCAGCAGTTTGACAGGGCGACCCTACGAGCAGTACTTC
CASSLTGRPYEQYF
>TRBV5-1|TRBD1|TRBJ2-2|17|few
TGCGCCAGCAGACTTACAGGGGATCGCGGGTACACCGGGGAGCTGTTTTTT
CASRLTGDRGYTGELFF
>TRBV7-9|.|TRBJ2-7|14|.
TGTGCCAGCAGCTTTGGACAGCCCTCCTACGAGCAGTACTTC
CASSFGQPSYEQYF
>TRBV4-3|.|TRBJ1-6|15|.
TGCGCCAGCAGCCAAGAAAGGGGGACCTATTCACCCCTCCACTTT
CASSQERGTYSPLHF
>TRBV4-3|TRBD2|TRBJ2-1|19|.
TGCGCCAGCAGCCAAGATTGGTCGGCTAGCGGCAGCTCCTACAATGAGCAGTTCTTC
CASSQDWSASGSSYNEQFF
>TRBV9|TRBD1|TRBJ1-6|15|.
TGTGCCAGCAGCTTAGGACAGGGGGGTTTTTCACCCCTCCACTTT
CASSLGQGGFSPLHF
>TRBV7-2|TRBD1|TRBJ1-5|16|.
TGTGCCAGCAGCTTAAACGTCCAGGGGGCGAATCAGCCCCAGCATTTT
CASSLNVQGANQPQHF
>TRBV10-3|TRBD1|TRBJ1-6|13|.
TGTGCCACCAAAGACAGGGAGGTTTCACCCCTCCACTTT
CATKDREVSPLHF
>TRBV19|TRBD2|TRBJ2-2|18|.
TGTGCCACTATGAAATCCGGGACTAGCGTTTCAAACACCGGGGAGCTGTTTTTT
CATMKSGTSVSNTGELFF
>TRBV6-5|TRBD2|TRBJ2-3|15|once
TGTGCCAGCAGTCGCCTAGCGGGAGGCACAGATACGCAGTATTTT
CASSRLAGGTDTQYF
>TRBV7-2|TRBD1|TRBJ2-7|15|.
TGTGCCAGCAGTCCGAATGGACAGGGGGCCTACGAGCAGTACTTC
CASSPNGQGAYEQYF
>TRBV10-3|TRBD2|TRBJ2-2|16|.
TGTGCCATCAGTGAGTGGGGCGGGAGCCACACCGGGGAGCTGTTTTTT
CAISEWGGSHTGELFF
>TRBV6-5|.|TRBJ2-1|15|.
TGTGCCAGCAGCCTACTAGCACATACTTACAATGAGCAGTTCTTC
CASSLLAHTYNEQFF
>TRBV13|.|TRBJ1-1|13|many
TGTGCCAGCAGCGGGGAGACGAACACTGAAGCTTTCTTT
CASSGETNTEAFF
>TRBV5-6|.|TRBJ2-5|13|.
TGTGCCAGCAGCTCAGGGTACCAAGAGACCCAGTACTTC
CASSSGYQETQYF
>TRBV19|TRBD1|TRBJ1-1|15|.
TGTGCCAGTAGTTCGGACAGGATGACAGCCACTGAAGCTTTCTTT
CASSSDRMTATEAFF
>TRBV28|TRBD1|TRBJ1-6|16|.
TGTGCCAGCAGGGGGACAGGGGAATCCTATAATTCACCCCTCCACTTT
CASRGTGESYNSPLHF
>TRBV7-6|TRBD1|TRBJ2-7|12|.
TGTGCCAGCAGCTTAGACAGGGGCGAGCAGTACTTC
CASSLDRGEQYF
>TRBV7-2|TRBD2|TRBJ2-7|18|.
TGTGCCAGCAGCCGGGGTGGGGCTAGCGGGAGTCGTACCTACGAGCAGTACTTC
CASSRGGASGSRTYEQYF
>TRBV20-1|.|TRBJ2-3|13|.
TGCAGTGCTAGTAGTTTGTCGGGAGATACGCAGTATTTT
CSASSLSGDTQYF
>TRBV7-6|TRBD2|TRBJ2-7|15|.
TGTGCCAGCCCGGTCGTCCTAGCGGGACCCTACGAGCAGTACTTC
CASPVVLAGPYEQYF
>TRBV18|.|TRBJ2-3|12|.
TGTGCCAGCTCACCAGAGTCAGATACGCAGTATTTT
CASSPESDTQYF
>TRBV7-2|.|TRBJ1-5|13|.
TGTGCCAGCAGCCGAGAAGAATATCAGCCCCAGCATTTT
CASSREEYQPQHF
>TRBV28|.|TRBJ2-3|12|.
TGTGCCAGCTGGCTCCCTCCCGATACGCAGTATTTT
CASWLPPDTQYF
>TRBV5-4|TRBD2|TRBJ2-7|16|.
TGTGCCAGCAGCTCTGAACCTAGCGGGGGATCCTACGAGCAGTACTTC
CASSSEPSGGSYEQYF
>TRBV6-6|TRBD1|TRBJ1-5|14|.
TGTGCCAGCAGTTACCCGGACAGGGGACAGCCCCAGCATTTT
CASSYPDRGQPQHF
>TRBV19|.|TRBJ2-7|13|.
TGTGCCAGTGCCCGGGGTAGCTCCTACGAGCAGTACTTC
CASARGSSYEQYF
>TRBV14|.|TRBJ1-6|15|.
TGTGCCAGCAGCCAAGGGCAGGGGAAAAATTCACCCCTCCACTTT
CASSQGQGKNSPLHF
>TRBV4-2|.|TRBJ2-5|15|.
TGTGCCAGCAGCTTAGGGAGCTCGTCTCAAGAGACCCAGTACTTC
CASSLGSSSQETQYF
>TRBV11-3|TRBD2|TRBJ2-1|17|.
TGTGCCAGCAGCTTAGATCCGTGGACTAGCGGCTACAATGAGCAGTTCTTC
CASSLDPWTSGYNEQFF
>TRBV6-6|TRBD1|TRBJ1-1|15|once
TGTGCCAGCAGTTACTCGGGACAGGGGAACACTGAAGCTTTCTTT
CASSYSGQGNTEAFF
>TRBV5-6|.|TRBJ2-3|13|.
TGTGCCAGCAGCGCCTGGCGCACAGATACGCAGTATTTT
CASSAWRTDTQYF
>TRBV29-1|.|TRBJ1-1|15|.
TGCAGCGTTGATTCCGTCCGGGGTACGAACACTGAAGCTTTCTTT
CSVDSVRGTNTEAFF
>TRBV5-5|.|TRBJ2-7|14|.
TGTGCCAGCAGCACGGGTTTGCGGGGCTACGAGCAGTACTTC
CASSTGLRGYEQYF
>TRBV7-2|.|TRBJ1-1|14|.
TGTGCCAGCAGCTTAGGGCAGGGTTATACTGAAGCTTTCTTT
CASSLGQGYTEAFF
>TRBV19|.|TRBJ1-2|13|.
TGTGCCAGTAGGCACAGGGCGGACTATGGCTACACCTTC
CASRHRADYGYTF
>TRBV27|TRBD1|TRBJ1-6|16|.
TGTGCCAGCAGCACGCCATCACAGGGGGCTCGGTCACCCCTCCACTTT
CASSTPSQGARSPLHF
>TRBV6-2/TRBV6-3|.|TRBJ1-6|16|few
TGTGCCAGCAGTTATCCGGGGAGCTCCTATAATTCACCCCTCCACTTT
CASSYPGSSYNSPLHF
>TRBV16|TRBD1|TRBJ2-7|14|.
TGTGCCAGCAGCCCAGGGGACAGCAGGCGCGAGCAGTACTTC
CASSPGDSRREQYF
>TRBV18|TRBD1|TRBJ1-6|13|once
TGTGCCAGCTCCGGGGACAGAAATTCACCCCTCCACTTT
CASSGDRNSPLHF
>TRBV27|TRBD1|TRBJ1-3|16|.
TGTGCCAGCAGTCAGACACAGGGGCGCTCTGGAAACACCATATATTTT
CASSQTQGRSGNTIYF
>TRBV9|TRBD1|TRBJ1-5|15|once
TGTGCCAGCAGCGTGGCGGGACAGGGGGATCAGCCCCAGCATTTT
CASSVAGQGDQPQHF
>TRBV3-1/TRBV3-2|.|TRBJ2-4|15|once
TGTGCCAGCGCCCAGGGGATAATAGCCAAAAACATTCAGTACTTC
CASAQGIIAKNIQYF
>TRBV5-6|.|TRBJ2-5|11|.
TGTGCCAGCAGCCGCCAAGAGACCCAGTACTTC
CASSRQETQYF
>TRBV7-9|.|TRBJ2-7|14|.
TGTGCCAGCAGCTTAAGTCTCGTCGGGGACGAGCAGTACTTC
CASSLSLVGDEQYF
>TRBV7-8|.|TRBJ1-1|14|.
TGTGCCAGCAGCTTAACGAAAACAGCTACTCTCGGTTTCTTT
CASSLTKTATLGFF
>TRBV3-1/TRBV3-2|TRBD2|TRBJ2-1|16|.
TGTGCCAGCAGCCAACCTAGCGGGGGATCCTACAATGAGCAGTTCTTC
CASSQPSGGSYNEQFF
>TRBV5-1|.|TRBJ2-7|13|once
TGCGCCAGCAGCTCACAGGGTTTGGACGAGCAGTACTTC
CASSSQGLDEQYF
>TRBV7-2|TRBD1|TRBJ2-1|16|.
TGTGCCAGCAGCCCCCGGGACAGTGGAGTATGGAATGAGCAGTTCTTC
CASSPRDSGVWNEQFF